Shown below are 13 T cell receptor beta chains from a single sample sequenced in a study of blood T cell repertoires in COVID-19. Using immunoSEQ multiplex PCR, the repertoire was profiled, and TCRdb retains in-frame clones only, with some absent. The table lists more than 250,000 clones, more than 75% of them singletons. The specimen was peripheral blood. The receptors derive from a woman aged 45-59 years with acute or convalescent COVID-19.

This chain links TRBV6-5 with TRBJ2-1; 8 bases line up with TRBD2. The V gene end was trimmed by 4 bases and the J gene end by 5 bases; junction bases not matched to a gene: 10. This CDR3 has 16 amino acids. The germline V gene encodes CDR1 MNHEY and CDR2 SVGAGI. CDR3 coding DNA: TGTGCCAGCAGTTTCAGAGGACTCGGGGGGGACAATGAGCAGTTCTTC. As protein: CASSFRGLGGDNEQFF.

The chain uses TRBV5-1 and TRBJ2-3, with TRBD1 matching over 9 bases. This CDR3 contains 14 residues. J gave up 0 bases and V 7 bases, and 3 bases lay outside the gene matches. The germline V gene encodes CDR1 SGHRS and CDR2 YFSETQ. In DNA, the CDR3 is TGCGCCAGCGAGGGGACAGGGAGCACAGATACGCAGTATTTT. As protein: CASEGTGSTDTQYF.

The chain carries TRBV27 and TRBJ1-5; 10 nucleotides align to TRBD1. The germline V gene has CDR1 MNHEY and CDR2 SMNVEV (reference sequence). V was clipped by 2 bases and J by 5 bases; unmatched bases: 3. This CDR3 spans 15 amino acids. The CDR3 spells CASSLRGQGYQPQHF. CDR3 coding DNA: TGTGCCAGCAGTTTAAGGGGACAGGGGTATCAGCCCCAGCATTTT.

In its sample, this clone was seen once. The CDR3 DNA follows: TGTGCCTGGAGTGTATTTCCAGCAACTAATGAAAAACTGTTTTTT. Its translation is CAWSVFPATNEKLFF. The chain combines TRBV30 with TRBJ1-4; D gene ambiguous. Trimming took 0 bases from V and 0 from J, leaving 8 bases between them. Germline V lookup: CDR1 GTSNPN, CDR2 SVGIG (reference sequence). This CDR3 is built from 15 residues. The variable domain in full, completed from reference TRBV30 and TRBJ1-4, reads SQTIHQWPATLVQPVGSPLSLECTVEGTSNPNLYWYRQAAGRGLQLLFYSVGIGQISSEVPQNLSASRPQDRQFILSSKKLLLSDSGFYLCAWSVFPATNEKLFFGSGTQLSVL.

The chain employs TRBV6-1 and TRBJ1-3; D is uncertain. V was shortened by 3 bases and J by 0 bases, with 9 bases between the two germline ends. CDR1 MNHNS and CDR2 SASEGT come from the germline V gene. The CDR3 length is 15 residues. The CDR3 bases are TGTGCCAGCAGTGACCCAGGCCACTCTGGAAACACCATATATTTT. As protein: CASSDPGHSGNTIYF.

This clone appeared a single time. The CDR3 loop reads CASQTSGRAQTGELFF. DNA of the CDR3: TGTGCCAGTCAGACTAGCGGGAGGGCGCAGACCGGGGAGCTGTTTTTT. The rearrangement uses TRBV19 and TRBJ2-2; 14 positions agree with TRBD2. The germline V gene encodes CDR1 LNHDA and CDR2 SQIVND (reference sequence). The CDR3 totals 16 residues. V gave up 8 bases and J gave up 5 bases; unmatched junction bases: 7.

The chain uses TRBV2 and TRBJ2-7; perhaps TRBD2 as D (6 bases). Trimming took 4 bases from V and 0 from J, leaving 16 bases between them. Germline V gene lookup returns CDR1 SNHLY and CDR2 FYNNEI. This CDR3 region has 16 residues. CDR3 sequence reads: CASSARGLASSYEQYF. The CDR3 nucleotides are TGTGCCAGCAGTGCCCGGGGACTGGCCAGCTCCTACGAGCAGTACTTC.

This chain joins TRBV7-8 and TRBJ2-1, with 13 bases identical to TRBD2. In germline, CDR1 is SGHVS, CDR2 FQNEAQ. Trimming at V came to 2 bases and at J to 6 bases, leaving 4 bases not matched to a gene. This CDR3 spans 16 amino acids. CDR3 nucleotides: TGTGCCAGCAGCTTACTACTAGCGGGAGGGCCCAATGAGCAGTTCTTC. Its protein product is CASSLLLAGGPNEQFF.

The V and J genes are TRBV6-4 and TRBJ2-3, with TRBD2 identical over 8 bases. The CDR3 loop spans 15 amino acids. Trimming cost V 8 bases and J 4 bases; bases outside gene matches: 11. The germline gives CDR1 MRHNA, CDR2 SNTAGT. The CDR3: CASSPPAGEADTQYF. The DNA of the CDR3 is TGTGCCAGCTCCCCCCCAGCGGGAGAAGCAGATACGCAGTATTTT.

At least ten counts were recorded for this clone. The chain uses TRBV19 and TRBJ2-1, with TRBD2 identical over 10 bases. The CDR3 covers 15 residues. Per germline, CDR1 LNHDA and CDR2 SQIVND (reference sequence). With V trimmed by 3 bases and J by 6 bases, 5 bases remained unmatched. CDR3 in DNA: TGTGCCAGTAGTATCAGCGCTAGCGGGAGCAATGAGCAGTTCTTC. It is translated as CASSISASGSNEQFF.

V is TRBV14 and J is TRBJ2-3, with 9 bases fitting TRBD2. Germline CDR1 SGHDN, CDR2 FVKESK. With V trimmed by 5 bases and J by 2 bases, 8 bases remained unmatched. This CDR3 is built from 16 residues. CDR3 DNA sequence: TGTGCCAGCAGCAATAGGACTAGCGCCCTCACAGATACGCAGTATTTT. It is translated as CASSNRTSALTDTQYF.

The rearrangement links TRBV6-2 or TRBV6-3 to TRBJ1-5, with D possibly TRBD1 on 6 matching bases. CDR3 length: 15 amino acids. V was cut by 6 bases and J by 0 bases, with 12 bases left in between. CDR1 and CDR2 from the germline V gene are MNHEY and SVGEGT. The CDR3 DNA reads TGTGCCAGCAGCGGGACACTTTATAGCAATCAGCCCCAGCATTTT. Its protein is CASSGTLYSNQPQHF.

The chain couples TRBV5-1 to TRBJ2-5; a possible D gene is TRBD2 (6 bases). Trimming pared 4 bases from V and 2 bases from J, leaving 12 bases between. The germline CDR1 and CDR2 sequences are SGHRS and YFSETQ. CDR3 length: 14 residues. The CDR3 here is CASSTASAQETQYF. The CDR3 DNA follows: TGCGCCAGCAGCACCGCTAGCGCGCAAGAGACCCAGTACTTC.